A single sample is the source of the 29 T cell receptor beta chains below, sequenced in a study of blood T cell repertoires in COVID-19. The assay was immunoSEQ multiplex PCR, and TCRdb's table has in-frame clones only and misses some. The sample lists over 30,000 clones; 90% were seen once. Input material: peripheral blood. The source of these receptors is a man older than 75 with acute or convalescent COVID-19.

The chain joins TRBV9 to TRBJ2-7, with a tentative D call TRBD1 (5 bases). CDR3 length equals 16 residues. Germline V gene sequence: CDR1 SGDLS, CDR2 YYNGEE. Trimming took 1 base from V and 6 from J, leaving 20 bases between them. For the CDR3, the DNA is TGTGCCAGCAGCGTAACTTCAGGGATAGCAGGCATCGAGCAGTACTTC. The encoded protein is CASSVTSGIAGIEQYF.

The chain uses TRBV15 and TRBJ1-5, with D maybe TRBD1 (5 bases). From germline, CDR1 is LNHNV and CDR2 YYDKDF (reference sequence). The V end lost 3 bases, the J end lost 7 bases, and 10 bases lay between the germline ends. CDR3 size: 13 residues. CDR3 DNA: TGTGCCACCAGCAGCAGGGTGTGGCAGCCCCAGCATTTT. This encodes CATSSRVWQPQHF.

This clone was picked up a small number of times. This chain connects TRBV19 to TRBJ1-4; 9 bases agree with TRBD1. Germline V gene lookup returns CDR1 LNHDA and CDR2 SQIVND (reference sequence). V lost 1 base and J lost 9; bases outside the gene matches: 9. There are 16 residues in the CDR3. The CDR3 sequence is CASSIGPGQGVKKLFF. CDR3 DNA sequence: TGTGCCAGTAGTATAGGCCCGGGACAGGGTGTCAAAAAACTGTTTTTT.

This chain uses TRBV7-8 with TRBJ1-4, with TRBD1 matching over 7 bases. The CDR3 is made up of 14 amino acids. Germline-derived CDR1 and CDR2 are SGHVS and FQNEAQ. Trimming at V came to 6 bases and at J to 5 bases, leaving 6 bases not matched to a gene. The CDR3 region has the DNA TGTGCCAGCAGGCAGGGGGTAGTGAATGAAAAACTGTTTTTT. This codes for CASRQGVVNEKLFF. Variable domain in full (rest from reference TRBV7-8 and TRBJ1-4): GAGVSQSPRYKVAKRGQDVALRCDPISGHVSLFWYQQALGQGPEFLTYFQNEAQLDKSGLPSDRFFAERPEGSVSTLKIQRTQQEDSAVYLCASRQGVVNEKLFFGSGTQLSVL.

V usage is TRBV19 and J usage is TRBJ1-5, with TRBD1 matching 12 bases. The CDR3 spans 19 residues. With V trimmed by 4 bases and J by 2 bases, 12 bases remained unmatched. Germline V gene lookup returns CDR1 LNHDA and CDR2 SQIVND (reference sequence). Here the CDR3 reads CASSTPGQGARFGNQPQHF. The CDR3 coding sequence is TGTGCCAGTAGTACACCGGGACAGGGGGCTCGATTTGGCAATCAGCCCCAGCATTTT.

About this clone: One end of the junction fails to match germline, which may point to a read error. J is TRBJ1-2 and V is TRBV14; D may be TRBD1 (5 bases). The CDR3 length is 15 residues. Germline V gene data show CDR1 as SGHDN and CDR2 as FVKESK. CDR3 in DNA: TGTGCCAGCAGCGAAGAGGGCCCAGGGTCTTATGGCTACACCTTC. Protein: CASSEEGPGSYGYTF.

The chain links TRBV12-3 or TRBV12-4 to TRBJ2-3; D gene uncertain. The CDR3 covers 12 residues. V lost 6 bases and J lost 6, with 10 bases in between. The CDR3 sequence is CASRTLPDTQYF. DNA for the CDR3: TGTGCCAGCAGAACCCTACCGGATACGCAGTATTTT.

The J gene is TRBJ1-3, the V gene TRBV7-9, with 7 bases aligning to TRBD1. The CDR3 sequence is 15 residues long. Germline V gene sequence: CDR1 SEHNR, CDR2 FQNEAQ (reference sequence). The junction had 5 bases not matched to a gene; V was cut back by 6 bases and J by 0 bases. CDR3 sequence (DNA): TGTGCCAGCAGTCCAGGGGGGTTCTCTGGAAACACCATATATTTT. Translated: CASSPGGFSGNTIYF.

The rearrangement uses TRBV5-4 and TRBJ2-6, with 7 bases lining up with TRBD1. CDR1 is SGHNT, CDR2 YYREEE, per germline (reference sequence). V lost 6 bases to trimming and J lost 5 bases; unmatched junction nucleotides: 11. The CDR3 covers 16 residues. The CDR3 DNA sequence: TGTGCCAGCACGGGCAGGGGGTCGCAAAGGGCCAACGTCCTGACTTTC. Protein: CASTGRGSQRANVLTF.

J is TRBJ2-1 and V is TRBV29-1; tentative D call: TRBD2 (6 bases). The CDR3 has 17 amino acids. In germline, CDR1 is SQVTM, CDR2 ANQGSEA. The V and J ends lost 1 base and 0 bases respectively, with 16 bases between them. For the CDR3, the DNA is TGCAGCGTTGAAGTGGGGGGTGGGTTAAGCTCCTACAATGAGCAGTTCTTC. It translates to CSVEVGGGLSSYNEQFF.

The J gene is TRBJ2-5, the V gene TRBV20-1; possible D gene TRBD1, 6 bases. Trimming shortened V by 5 bases and J by 3 bases, and 7 bases separated the two germline ends. The germline V gene encodes CDR1 DFQATT and CDR2 SNEGSKA (reference sequence). The CDR3 extends over 11 amino acids. For the CDR3, the DNA is TGCAGTGCTCGGACAGAAGAGACCCAGTACTTC. As protein: CSARTEETQYF.

The rearrangement joins TRBV5-1 to TRBJ1-1; D remains ambiguous. CDR3 size: 14 residues. Germline V gene sequence: CDR1 SGHRS, CDR2 YFSETQ. V was cut by 4 bases and J by 6 bases, with 16 bases left in between. CDR3 sequence: CASSPGESVAEAFF. CDR3 in DNA: TGCGCCAGCAGCCCGGGAGAATCGGTCGCTGAAGCTTTCTTT.

V is TRBV3-1 (or the pseudogene TRBV3-2) and J is TRBJ1-3; D is undetermined. V was cut by 1 base and J by 0 bases, with 7 bases left in between. The CDR3 runs to 15 residues. Germline values: CDR1 LGHDT, CDR2 YNNKEL (reference sequence). The DNA for the CDR3 is TGTGCCAGCAGCCAAGGGCGACACTCTGGAAACACCATATATTTT. It translates to CASSQGRHSGNTIYF.

V and J are TRBV21-1 and TRBJ2-7; the table's D call, TRBD2, was not checked against the DNA. TRBV21-1 is reported as a pseudogene. The CDR3 is 16 amino acids. CDR3 residues: CASKPGIPGTSYEQYF. The CDR3 DNA follows: TGTGCCAGCAAACCGGGGATACCGGGAACAAGCTACGAGCAGTACTTC.

The chain links TRBV30 to TRBJ1-1; D possibly corresponds to TRBD1 (6 bases). From germline, CDR1 is GTSNPN and CDR2 SVGIG (reference sequence). The CDR3 runs to 13 residues. V lost 0 bases and J lost 3, with 8 bases in between. CDR3 protein: CAWSVQGDTEAFF. CDR3 DNA sequence: TGTGCCTGGAGTGTACAGGGCGACACTGAAGCTTTCTTT.

This chain connects TRBV9 to TRBJ1-6; D is unresolved. The CDR3 sequence is 14 residues long. The V gene's germline CDR1 is SGDLS and CDR2 YYNGEE. Trimming removed 5 bases at V and 6 bases at J, with 12 bases between. The CDR3 nucleotides are TGTGCCAGCAGTTCGACGACTGGTAATTCACCCCTCCACTTT. It specifies CASSSTTGNSPLHF.

The V gene is TRBV29-1, the J gene TRBJ1-5; 11 bases are a match to TRBD1. The germline gives CDR1 SQVTM, CDR2 ANQGSEA. V gave up 6 bases and J gave up 6 bases; unmatched junction bases: 4. This CDR3 is built from 13 residues. The CDR3 DNA sequence: TGCAGCGTGGGGACAGGGGGTGGTCAGCCCCAGCATTTT. Encoded protein: CSVGTGGGQPQHF.

The sample holds a few counts of this clone. The chain carries TRBV5-8 and TRBJ1-2; unclear D gene. CDR1 SGHTS and CDR2 YDEGEE come from the germline V gene. The CDR3 is 13 residues long. V was cut by 0 bases and J by 7 bases, with 10 bases left in between. CDR3 nucleotides: TGTGCCAGCAGCTTGGCCGGGAGTATTGGCTACACCTTC. Amino acids: CASSLAGSIGYTF.

V is TRBV28 and J is TRBJ2-7; 8 positions match TRBD1. The CDR3 is made up of 18 amino acids. V was pared by 6 bases and J by 1 base, with 17 bases of the junction left unmatched. Germline CDR1 reads MDHEN; CDR2 reads SYDVKM. The DNA for the CDR3 is TGTGCCAGCAGACCCAGATCCGGGACAGGCATCGGGTCCTACGAGCAGTACTTC. It yields the protein CASRPRSGTGIGSYEQYF.

The V call is TRBV12-3 or TRBV12-4, the J call TRBJ1-2, with D uncertain. This CDR3 is 12 amino acids long. The CDR3 protein is CATQWQNYGYTF. The CDR3 DNA reads TGTGCTACACAGTGGCAGAACTATGGCTACACCTTC.

The chain uses TRBV6-5 and TRBJ1-4, with 12 nucleotides matching TRBD1. Germline CDR1 and CDR2: MNHEY and SVGAGI. This CDR3 has 15 residues. V lost 2 bases and J lost 8; bases outside the gene matches: 3. The CDR3 loop reads CASSYTGQGAEKLFF. In DNA form, the CDR3 reads TGTGCCAGCAGTTACACGGGACAGGGGGCCGAAAAACTGTTTTTT.

The V and J genes are TRBV9 and TRBJ1-4; the D gene is possibly TRBD1 (6 bases). The CDR3 length is 14 residues. Germline V gene lookup returns CDR1 SGDLS and CDR2 YYNGEE. V was trimmed by 3 bases and J by 4 bases, leaving 10 bases between them. CDR3 sequence: CASSATGYNEKLFF. CDR3 DNA: TGTGCCAGCAGCGCGACAGGTTATAATGAAAAACTGTTTTTT. The full variable domain, its missing parts supplied by reference TRBV9 and TRBJ1-4, is DSGVTQTPKHLITATGQRVTLRCSPRSGDLSVYWYQQSLDQGLQFLIQYYNGEERAKGNILERFSAQQFPDLHSELNLSSLELGDSALYFCASSATGYNEKLFFGSGTQLSVL.

The chain joins TRBV6-6 to TRBJ2-3; 7 nucleotides agree with TRBD2. The CDR3 runs to 15 residues. Germline values: CDR1 MNHNY, CDR2 SVGAGI (reference sequence). V lost 4 bases, J lost 4 bases, and 8 bases stayed unmatched. CDR3 coding DNA: TGTGCCAGCAGTTTGCAGGGAGGGCCAGCAGATACGCAGTATTTT. It yields the protein CASSLQGGPADTQYF.

J is TRBJ2-7 and V is TRBV7-8, with D possibly matching TRBD1 (5 bases). CDR3 size: 11 residues. CDR1 and CDR2 (germline): SGHVS, FQNEAQ. Trimming left V 5 bases short and J 3 bases short, with 5 bases between. The CDR3: CASSDSYEQYF. CDR3 coding DNA: TGTGCCAGCAGCGACAGCTACGAGCAGTACTTC. The full variable domain, with the rest looked up from reference TRBV7-8 and TRBJ2-7, is GAGVSQSPRYKVAKRGQDVALRCDPISGHVSLFWYQQALGQGPEFLTYFQNEAQLDKSGLPSDRFFAERPEGSVSTLKIQRTQQEDSAVYLCASSDSYEQYFGPGTRLTVT.

The V and J genes are TRBV4-2 and TRBJ1-6; possible D gene TRBD1, 6 bases. There are 17 residues in the CDR3. With 1 base removed from V and 7 bases from J, the gap between germline ends came to 17 bases. In germline, CDR1 is LGHNA, CDR2 YNFKEQ. The CDR3 DNA reads as TGTGCCAGCAGCCAAGTTGCTGGGGGCGACGGGAATTCACCCCTCCACTTT. Residues: CASSQVAGGDGNSPLHF.

The chain employs TRBV19 and TRBJ1-4, with a possible D match to TRBD1 (5 bases). Germline V gene lookup returns CDR1 LNHDA and CDR2 SQIVND (reference sequence). With 3 bases removed from V and 3 bases from J, the gap between germline ends came to 14 bases. This CDR3 is 16 amino acids long. The CDR3 coding sequence is TGTGCCAGTAGTATGGGGCCTACTGGGGCTAATGAAAAACTGTTTTTT. Translation: CASSMGPTGANEKLFF.

V gene TRBV11-2 combines with J gene TRBJ2-5; 10 bases fit TRBD1. The germline gives CDR1 SGHAT, CDR2 FQNNGV. The V and J ends lost 5 bases and 4 bases, in that order; junction bases with no gene match: 4. CDR3 length: 14 residues. The CDR3 nucleotides are TGTGCCAGCAGCCATCGGACAGGGGGAGAGACCCAGTACTTC. This sequence encodes CASSHRTGGETQYF.

V gene TRBV5-1 combines with J gene TRBJ1-1; no firm D call. V was shortened by 4 bases and J by 0 bases, with 13 bases between the two germline ends. The length of the CDR3 is 15 residues. The germline gives CDR1 SGHRS, CDR2 YFSETQ. The CDR3 sequence is CASSPHSRVNTEAFF. CDR3 sequence (DNA): TGCGCCAGCAGCCCCCACTCGAGGGTGAACACTGAAGCTTTCTTT.

The CDR3: CASSLATEETQYF. The CDR3 region has the DNA TGCGCCAGCAGCTTGGCCACGGAAGAGACCCAGTACTTC. This chain links TRBV5-1 with TRBJ2-5; unclear D gene. V lost 0 bases and J lost 3, with 6 bases in between. The CDR3 length is 13 residues. The germline V gene encodes CDR1 SGHRS and CDR2 YFSETQ.